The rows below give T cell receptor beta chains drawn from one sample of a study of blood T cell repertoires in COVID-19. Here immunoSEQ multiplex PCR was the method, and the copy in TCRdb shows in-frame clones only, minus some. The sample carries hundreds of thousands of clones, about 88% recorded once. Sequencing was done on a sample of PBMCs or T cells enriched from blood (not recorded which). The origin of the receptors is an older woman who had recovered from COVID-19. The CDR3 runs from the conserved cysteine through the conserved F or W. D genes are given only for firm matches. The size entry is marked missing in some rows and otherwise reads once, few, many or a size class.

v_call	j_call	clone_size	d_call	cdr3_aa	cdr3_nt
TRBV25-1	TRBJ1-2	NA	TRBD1	CASSGQGVGGYTF	TGTGCCAGCAGTGGGCAGGGGGTGGGTGGCTACACCTTC
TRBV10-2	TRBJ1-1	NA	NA	CASSRQATEAFF	TGCGCCAGCAGTCGCCAGGCAACTGAAGCTTTCTTT
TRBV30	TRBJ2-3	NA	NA	CACLTDALGPDTQYF	TGTGCCTGCTTGACTGACGCCCTGGGGCCAGATACGCAGTATTTT
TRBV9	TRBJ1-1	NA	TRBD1	CASSVDRGQNTEAFF	TGTGCCAGCAGCGTTGACAGGGGGCAGAACACTGAAGCTTTCTTT
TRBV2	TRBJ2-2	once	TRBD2	CASRNSGTGELFF	TGTGCCAGCCGAAATAGCGGGACCGGGGAGCTGTTTTTT
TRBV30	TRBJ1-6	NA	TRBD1	CAWNRGDSPLHF	TGTGCCTGGAACAGGGGTGATTCACCCCTCCACTTT
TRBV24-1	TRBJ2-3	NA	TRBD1	CATSDRTGVSDTQYF	TGTGCCACCAGTGACAGGACAGGGGTAAGTGATACGCAGTATTTT
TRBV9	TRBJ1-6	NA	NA	CASSVESQGNSPLHF	TGTGCCAGCAGCGTAGAGAGTCAGGGTAATTCACCCCTCCACTTT
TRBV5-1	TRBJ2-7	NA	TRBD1	CASSLLTGGEQYF	TGCGCCAGCAGCCTATTAACAGGGGGCGAGCAGTACTTC
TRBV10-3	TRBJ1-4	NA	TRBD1	CAIKSTGGSEKLFF	TGTGCCATCAAATCGACAGGGGGTTCCGAAAAACTGTTTTTT
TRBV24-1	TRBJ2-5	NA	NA	CATSDLGSQGRETQYF	TGTGCCACCAGTGATTTGGGCAGTCAAGGGAGGGAGACCCAGTACTTC
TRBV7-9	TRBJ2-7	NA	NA	CASSTRQVYEQYF	TGTGCCAGCAGCACTCGACAGGTCTACGAGCAGTACTTC
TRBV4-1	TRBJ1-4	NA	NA	CASSPRGVEGEKLFF	TGCGCCAGCAGCCCCCGGGGGGTTGAGGGTGAAAAACTGTTTTTT
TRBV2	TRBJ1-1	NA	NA	CASSEISGDTEAFF	TGTGCCAGCAGTGAAATTTCAGGGGACACTGAAGCTTTCTTT
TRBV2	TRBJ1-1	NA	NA	CASSEEPGLNTEAFF	TGTGCCAGCAGTGAAGAGCCAGGCTTGAACACTGAAGCTTTCTTT
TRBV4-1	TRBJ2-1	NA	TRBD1	CASSQDLGQGANEQFF	TGCGCCAGCAGCCAAGATCTTGGACAGGGTGCGAATGAGCAGTTCTTC
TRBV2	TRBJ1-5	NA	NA	CASSWQVPDQPQHF	TGTGCCAGCTCGTGGCAGGTCCCCGATCAGCCCCAGCATTTT
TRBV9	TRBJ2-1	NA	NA	CASSVTAYNEQFF	TGTGCCAGCAGCGTAACAGCCTACAATGAGCAGTTCTTC
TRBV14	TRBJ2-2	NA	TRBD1	CASSRQGASGELFF	TGTGCCAGCAGTCGACAGGGGGCGAGCGGGGAGCTGTTTTTT
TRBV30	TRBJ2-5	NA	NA	CAWSVQKRGQETQYF	TGTGCCTGGAGTGTACAAAAGAGAGGGCAGGAGACCCAGTACTTC
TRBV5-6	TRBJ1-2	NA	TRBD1	CASSYYRGVNYGYTF	TGTGCCAGCAGCTACTACAGGGGTGTAAACTATGGCTACACCTTC
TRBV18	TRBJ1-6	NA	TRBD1	CASSPTGAINNSPLHF	TGTGCCAGCTCACCTACAGGGGCGATTAATAATTCACCCCTCCACTTT
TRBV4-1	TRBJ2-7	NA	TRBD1	CASSQEDRGSSYEQYF	TGCGCCAGCAGCCAAGAAGACAGGGGGAGCTCCTACGAGCAGTACTTC
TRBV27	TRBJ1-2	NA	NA	CASSPRQSTYGYTF	TGTGCCAGCAGCCCGAGGCAGTCTACCTATGGCTACACCTTC
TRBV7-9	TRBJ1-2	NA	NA	CASSLRRGSYGYTF	TGTGCCAGCAGCCTCCGCAGGGGTAGCTATGGCTACACCTTC
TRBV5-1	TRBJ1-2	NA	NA	CASGEGSNYGYTF	TGCGCCAGCGGGGAGGGATCGAACTATGGCTACACCTTC
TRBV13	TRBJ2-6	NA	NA	CASSLWSAGANVLTF	TGTGCCAGCAGCTTATGGAGCGCTGGGGCCAACGTCCTGACTTTC